This T cell receptor beta chain was retrieved from a study of cytomegalovirus exposure and HLA in healthy donors. Study details: The 110 million or so unique TCR beta sequences, from roughly 170 million T cells, were found by an earlier analysis. Drawn from HLA-typed donors, tens of millions of unique TCRs were held in an early data release.

V shed 7 bases, J shed 8 bases, and the junction held 15 bases outside the gene matches. Germline CDR1 SGHRS, CDR2 YFSETQ. The CDR3 has 15 amino acids. In the PCR, 60 Vbeta and 13 Jbeta primers were used. Some clones are missing from TCRdb's copy, which holds only in-frame ones; the method was immunoSEQ multiplex PCR. Of about 190,000 clones listed, around 85% are singletons. As to this clone: Its antigen is still unknown.

The study's findings and limits: Earlier analysis found most TCR beta V segments productive about 87% or about 30% of the time. Later analysis identified 17,000 or so TCR beta sequences associated with HLA alleles, using a false discovery rate threshold of 0.05.

The sequenced sample consisted of PBMCs. The receptor was isolated from a man over 45 in good health and CMV-seronegative. The rearrangement links TRBV5-1 to TRBJ2-1, with 7 bases fitting TRBD2. The CDR3 loop reads CASRAGVSWFDEQFF. The DNA of the CDR3 is TGCGCCAGCCGGGCGGGGGTTAGTTGGTTCGATGAGCAGTTCTTC.